This T cell receptor beta chain was recovered during a study of blood T cell repertoires in COVID-19. Clones were sequenced by immunoSEQ multiplex PCR, and TCRdb holds only the in-frame ones, with some missing. The data contain 350,000 or so clones, 80% to 95% of them singletons. V was pared by 4 bases and J by 0 bases, with 13 bases between. CDR3 size: 15 residues. Per the germline V gene, CDR1 is SNHLY and CDR2 is FYNNEI. The sample was PBMCs or T cells enriched from blood (not recorded which). This chain uses TRBV2 with TRBJ2-7; D gene ambiguous. This TCR was sampled from a woman in her 30s who had recovered from COVID-19. The CDR3 DNA reads as TGTGCCAGCAGTGGTGGGCAGTCCAGCTCCTACGAGCAGTACTTC. Its translation: CASSGGQSSSYEQYF.